Sequencing of this T cell receptor beta chain was carried out in a study of T cell repertoires in cytomegalovirus infection. Background on the study: The study used recently identified HLA-C-restricted and well-studied HLA-B-restricted CMV epitopes. An indication of both CMV infection and matching HLA type came from public TCR beta signatures. Whole-study findings and limits: Clonotypes of TCR beta that were HLA-C-restricted and CMV-specific dominated the ex vivo response. Public TCR beta family frequency separated CMV-and-HLA carriers, including in an independent cohort.

Each CDR3 protein gets one entry after TCRdb re-called the reads with MiXCR. The repertoire includes fewer than 650,000 distinct CDR3 sequences, around two fifths of them detected once, and 48% sits in the top ten. This CDR3 contains 14 residues. The V and J ends lost 4 bases and 6 bases respectively, with 14 bases between them. Germline V gives CDR1 SGHTA, CDR2 FQGNSA. This clonotype was seen a few times. Its matching antigen is unknown. The sequencing used cultured PBMCs, collected from culture after CMV antigen stimulation. The clonotype originates from a human donor in good health (CMV status not recorded). Some clones in this sample may be carry-over from other donors' samples. This sequence joins TRBV7-2 and TRBJ2-3; D may correspond to TRBD1 or TRBD2 (5 bases each). CDR3 nucleotides: TGTGCCAGCAGCTCACTCCTGGGGGAGGATACGCAGTATTTT. As protein: CASSSLLGEDTQYF.